This record looks at one TCR beta chain sequence and its context. This specimen belongs to a study of CD8+ T cells in alopecia areata. Treatment of the sample: oral pan-JAK inhibitor, 5-10 mg twice daily. Germline V gene sequence: CDR1 SQVTM, CDR2 ANQGSEA. Between the trimmed V and J ends, which lost 7 bases and 2 bases, there was a span of 14 bases. The CDR3 is made up of 13 amino acids. Following RNA extraction, reverse transcription yielded cDNA that acted as the sequencing template. Clones were read by immunoSEQ multiplex PCR, and TCRdb kept only the in-frame ones, dropping some. The sample records around 150,000 clones, approximately 62% being singletons.

Sequences were derived from CD4+ T cells sorted from blood, sampled at week 24, from a patient treated with tofacitinib. The chain combines TRBV29-1 with TRBJ1-1, with unresolved D. The TCR was taken from a human donor with alopecia areata. CDR3 nucleotides: TGCAGCGCCCTACCGACGGCTAACACTGAAGCTTTCTTT. Its protein is CSALPTANTEAFF. Variable domain in full (rest from reference TRBV29-1 and TRBJ1-1): SAVISQKPSRDICQRGTSLTIQCQVDSQVTMMFWYRQQPGQSLTLIATANQGSEATYESGFVIDKFPISRPNLTFSTLTVSNMSPEDSSIYLCSALPTANTEAFFGQGTRLTVV.